These T cell receptor beta chains were read from a single sample in a study of Ad26.COV2.S vaccination and SARS-CoV-2 variants. Method: immunoSEQ multiplex PCR; TCRdb's copy keeps in-frame clones and lacks some. This table has some 240,000 clones, roughly 87% appearing once. Sequenced here: peripheral blood, sampled in a trial of Ad26.COV2.S vaccine versus placebo. The receptor set was obtained from a person aged 18-60 years who received the Ad26.COV2.S COVID-19 vaccine or a placebo. Each CDR3 is given with its conserved first and last residue. The D gene is left open where the match is weak. Size values are once, few and many counts, or a class for expanded clones, and some rows have none.

V gene: TRBV28
J gene: TRBJ1-4
D gene: TRBD1
clone size: many
CDR3 protein: CASSLWRDRGEKLFF
CDR3 DNA: TGTGCCAGCAGTTTATGGAGGGACAGGGGTGAAAAACTGTTTTTT

V gene: TRBV9
J gene: TRBJ2-1
D gene: -
clone size: -
CDR3 protein: CASSVYGGLNNEQFF
CDR3 DNA: TGTGCCAGCAGCGTATACGGCGGTTTGAACAATGAGCAGTTCTTC

V gene: TRBV30
J gene: TRBJ2-2
D gene: TRBD2
clone size: -
CDR3 protein: CAWRGAKTSGPGGELFF
CDR3 DNA: TGTGCCTGGAGAGGGGCGAAGACTAGCGGGCCGGGAGGGGAGCTGTTTTTT

V gene: TRBV30
J gene: TRBJ1-2
D gene: TRBD1
clone size: -
CDR3 protein: CARTTGVGYTF
CDR3 DNA: TGTGCCCGGACGACAGGGGTCGGCTACACCTTC

V gene: TRBV20-1
J gene: TRBJ1-5
D gene: -
clone size: -
CDR3 protein: CSASPTGGGQPQHF
CDR3 DNA: TGCAGTGCTAGTCCCACCGGCGGGGGCCAGCCCCAGCATTTT

V gene: TRBV29-1
J gene: TRBJ2-7
D gene: -
clone size: -
CDR3 protein: CSVEDLFGNKQYF
CDR3 DNA: TGCAGCGTTGAAGATCTGTTTGGGAATAAGCAGTACTTC

V gene: TRBV2
J gene: TRBJ2-4
D gene: TRBD2
clone size: -
CDR3 protein: CASRTLAGGSKNIQYF
CDR3 DNA: TGTGCCAGCAGGACCCTAGCGGGGGGTTCCAAAAACATTCAGTACTTC

V gene: TRBV9
J gene: TRBJ1-3
D gene: -
clone size: -
CDR3 protein: CASSVGSSLNSGNTIYF
CDR3 DNA: TGTGCCAGCAGCGTAGGGTCGAGCCTCAACTCTGGAAACACCATATATTTT

V gene: TRBV10-3
J gene: TRBJ2-6
D gene: -
clone size: -
CDR3 protein: CATSGSGANVLTF
CDR3 DNA: TGTGCCACCTCCGGGTCTGGGGCCAACGTCCTGACTTTC

V gene: TRBV18
J gene: TRBJ2-5
D gene: -
clone size: -
CDR3 protein: CASSPPERGGETQYF
CDR3 DNA: TGTGCCAGCTCACCACCGGAAAGGGGAGGAGAGACCCAGTACTTC

V gene: TRBV27
J gene: TRBJ2-5
D gene: -
clone size: -
CDR3 protein: CASSPQETQYF
CDR3 DNA: TGTGCCAGCAGTCCCCAAGAGACCCAGTACTTC

V gene: TRBV18
J gene: TRBJ1-2
D gene: -
clone size: -
CDR3 protein: CASSPRENPNYGYTF
CDR3 DNA: TGTGCCAGCTCACCAAGAGAAAACCCTAACTATGGCTACACCTTC

V gene: TRBV21-1
J gene: TRBJ2-7
D gene: -
clone size: -
CDR3 protein: CASTPGRRDGSYEQYF
CDR3 DNA: TGTGCTAGCACCCCCGGACGGAGGGACGGTTCCTACGAGCAGTACTTC

V gene: TRBV19
J gene: TRBJ2-4
D gene: TRBD1
clone size: -
CDR3 protein: CASSPLNLGQGKNIQYF
CDR3 DNA: TGTGCCAGTAGTCCGCTTAATCTCGGACAGGGGAAAAACATTCAGTACTTC

V gene: TRBV5-6
J gene: TRBJ2-3
D gene: -
clone size: -
CDR3 protein: CASTPNPAGQITDTQYF
CDR3 DNA: TGTGCCAGCACCCCAAATCCTGCGGGACAGATCACAGATACGCAGTATTTT

V gene: TRBV5-1
J gene: TRBJ2-3
D gene: TRBD2
clone size: few
CDR3 protein: CASSGTNTDTQYF
CDR3 DNA: TGCGCCAGCAGCGGGACTAATACAGATACGCAGTATTTT

V gene: TRBV3-1/TRBV3-2
J gene: TRBJ1-6
D gene: -
clone size: -
CDR3 protein: CASSPGTFSSPLHF
CDR3 DNA: TGTGCCAGCAGCCCCGGGACATTTAGTTCACCCCTCCACTTT

V gene: TRBV30
J gene: TRBJ1-1
D gene: TRBD1
clone size: -
CDR3 protein: CAWSSDRLGTEAFF
CDR3 DNA: TGTGCCTGGAGTTCGGACAGGTTGGGTACTGAAGCTTTCTTT

V gene: TRBV7-6
J gene: TRBJ2-1
D gene: TRBD1
clone size: -
CDR3 protein: CASSSWFRGQGSGEQFF
CDR3 DNA: TGTGCCAGCAGCTCCTGGTTCAGGGGACAGGGAAGCGGTGAGCAGTTCTTC

V gene: TRBV30
J gene: TRBJ2-7
D gene: TRBD1
clone size: -
CDR3 protein: CAWSAGTGSYEQYF
CDR3 DNA: TGTGCCTGGAGTGCCGGGACAGGGTCCTACGAGCAGTACTTC

V gene: TRBV5-6
J gene: TRBJ1-3
D gene: -
clone size: -
CDR3 protein: CASSKTTGPSGNTIYF
CDR3 DNA: TGTGCCAGCAGCAAAACTACAGGCCCCTCTGGAAACACCATATATTTT

V gene: TRBV6-2/TRBV6-3
J gene: TRBJ2-1
D gene: TRBD1
clone size: once
CDR3 protein: CASSYLGQGYNEQFF
CDR3 DNA: TGTGCCAGCAGTTACTTGGGACAGGGATACAATGAGCAGTTCTTC

V gene: TRBV30
J gene: TRBJ1-3
D gene: TRBD1
clone size: -
CDR3 protein: CAWNRGSGNTIYF
CDR3 DNA: TGTGCCTGGAACAGGGGAAGCGGAAACACCATATATTTT

V gene: TRBV7-2
J gene: TRBJ1-5
D gene: -
clone size: -
CDR3 protein: CASSLAGPSNQPQHF
CDR3 DNA: TGTGCCAGCAGCTTAGCAGGGCCGAGCAATCAGCCCCAGCATTTT

V gene: TRBV30
J gene: TRBJ1-3
D gene: -
clone size: -
CDR3 protein: CAWMWGDGNTIYF
CDR3 DNA: TGTGCCTGGATGTGGGGGGATGGAAACACCATATATTTT

V gene: TRBV24-1
J gene: TRBJ2-1
D gene: -
clone size: -
CDR3 protein: CATSDDRQILQKQFF
CDR3 DNA: TGTGCCACCAGTGATGACCGACAGATACTTCAAAAGCAGTTCTTC

V gene: TRBV7-2
J gene: TRBJ2-1
D gene: TRBD1
clone size: -
CDR3 protein: CASSSTGSYNEQFF
CDR3 DNA: TGTGCCAGCAGCTCGACAGGGTCCTACAATGAGCAGTTCTTC

V gene: TRBV9
J gene: TRBJ1-1
D gene: -
clone size: -
CDR3 protein: CASSVGPVNTEAFF
CDR3 DNA: TGTGCCAGCAGCGTAGGTCCGGTGAACACTGAAGCTTTCTTT

V gene: TRBV7-2
J gene: TRBJ2-5
D gene: -
clone size: once
CDR3 protein: CASSPNGTPRETQYF
CDR3 DNA: TGTGCCAGCAGCCCGAACGGGACGCCTCGGGAGACCCAGTACTTC

V gene: TRBV9
J gene: TRBJ2-3
D gene: -
clone size: -
CDR3 protein: CASSAALAAITDTQYF
CDR3 DNA: TGTGCCAGCAGCGCCGCCCTAGCAGCCATAACAGATACGCAGTATTTT

V gene: TRBV28
J gene: TRBJ2-5
D gene: -
clone size: -
CDR3 protein: CASSQETQYF
CDR3 DNA: TGTGCCAGCTCGCAAGAGACCCAGTACTTC

V gene: TRBV6-2/TRBV6-3
J gene: TRBJ1-1
D gene: TRBD1
clone size: -
CDR3 protein: CASSISRQGANTEAFF
CDR3 DNA: TGTGCCAGCAGTATCTCCCGACAGGGGGCGAACACTGAAGCTTTCTTT

V gene: TRBV6-5
J gene: TRBJ2-1
D gene: -
clone size: -
CDR3 protein: CASRDRVGRDEQFF
CDR3 DNA: TGTGCCAGCAGAGACAGGGTCGGGAGGGATGAGCAGTTCTTC

V gene: TRBV7-9
J gene: TRBJ1-5
D gene: TRBD1
clone size: -
CDR3 protein: CASSRTGGNQPQHF
CDR3 DNA: TGTGCCAGCAGCCGGACAGGGGGCAATCAGCCCCAGCATTTT

V gene: TRBV18
J gene: TRBJ1-1
D gene: -
clone size: -
CDR3 protein: CASSSTQNTEAFF
CDR3 DNA: TGTGCCAGCTCATCAACACAGAACACTGAAGCTTTCTTT

V gene: TRBV19
J gene: TRBJ2-2
D gene: TRBD1
clone size: -
CDR3 protein: CASSIFPGQVAPNTGELFF
CDR3 DNA: TGTGCCAGTAGTATATTTCCCGGACAGGTGGCCCCGAACACCGGGGAGCTGTTTTTT

V gene: TRBV15
J gene: TRBJ1-3
D gene: -
clone size: -
CDR3 protein: CATSRDIWPSRNTIYF
CDR3 DNA: TGTGCCACCAGCCGTGATATTTGGCCCTCTCGTAACACCATATATTTT

V gene: TRBV29-1
J gene: TRBJ1-1
D gene: -
clone size: -
CDR3 protein: CSVEDVTSKAFF
CDR3 DNA: TGCAGCGTTGAAGATGTAACCAGTAAAGCTTTCTTT

V gene: TRBV7-9
J gene: TRBJ2-7
D gene: -
clone size: -
CDR3 protein: CASSGGLEQYF
CDR3 DNA: TGTGCCAGCAGCGGGGGGCTCGAGCAGTACTTC

V gene: TRBV5-1
J gene: TRBJ2-3
D gene: TRBD2
clone size: -
CDR3 protein: CASSLWTRGADTQYF
CDR3 DNA: TGCGCCAGCAGCTTGTGGACTAGAGGGGCAGATACGCAGTATTTT

V gene: TRBV5-1
J gene: TRBJ1-2
D gene: -
clone size: -
CDR3 protein: CASSPGNYGYTF
CDR3 DNA: TGCGCCAGCAGCCCGGGGAACTATGGCTACACCTTC

V gene: TRBV2
J gene: TRBJ2-2
D gene: -
clone size: few
CDR3 protein: CASKSPRVYTGELFF
CDR3 DNA: TGTGCCAGCAAGAGCCCAAGGGTTTACACCGGGGAGCTGTTTTTT

V gene: TRBV27
J gene: TRBJ1-6
D gene: -
clone size: -
CDR3 protein: CASSLSLGVNSPLHF
CDR3 DNA: TGTGCCAGCAGTTTATCCCTAGGGGTAAACTCACCCCTCCACTTT

V gene: TRBV4-3
J gene: TRBJ1-1
D gene: -
clone size: -
CDR3 protein: CASSQERTVNTEAFF
CDR3 DNA: TGCGCCAGCAGCCAAGAGAGGACGGTGAACACTGAAGCTTTCTTT

V gene: TRBV7-2
J gene: TRBJ1-1
D gene: -
clone size: -
CDR3 protein: CASSLLTVNTEAFF
CDR3 DNA: TGTGCCAGCAGCCTATTGACAGTGAACACTGAAGCTTTCTTT